What follows is one T cell receptor (beta chain) and its context. The repertoire was sequenced with immunoSEQ multiplex PCR; TCRdb's copy has only in-frame clones and lacks some. The table lists 490,000 or so clones, 85% to 90% of them singletons. This sample is part of a study of blood T cell repertoires in COVID-19. Looking at the study overall: Samples taken during acute and convalescent COVID-19 were collected in the United States, Italy and Spain. Sources were T cells, B-cell-depleted T cells, or PBMCs; the material itself was cDNA or gDNA.

V was trimmed by 3 bases and J by 1 base, leaving 22 bases between them. This CDR3 region has 19 residues. Per germline, CDR1 LNHDA and CDR2 SQIVND (reference sequence). The J gene is TRBJ1-3, the V gene TRBV19, with a weak D call TRBD1 (6 bases). Sequenced: PBMCs or T cells enriched from blood (not recorded which). The clonotype was recovered from a woman between 40 and 50 years old who had recovered from COVID-19. The CDR3 loop reads CASSINGYGTRTSGNTIYF. CDR3 coding DNA: TGTGCCAGTAGTATTAATGGGTACGGGACACGGACGTCTGGAAACACCATATATTTT. Together with reference TRBV19 and TRBJ1-3, the CDR3 gives the full variable domain: DGGITQSPKYLFRKEGQNVTLSCEQNLNHDAMYWYRQDPGQGLRLIYYSQIVNDFQKGDIAEGYSVSREKKESFPLTVTSAQKNPTAFYLCASSINGYGTRTSGNTIYFGEGSWLTVV.